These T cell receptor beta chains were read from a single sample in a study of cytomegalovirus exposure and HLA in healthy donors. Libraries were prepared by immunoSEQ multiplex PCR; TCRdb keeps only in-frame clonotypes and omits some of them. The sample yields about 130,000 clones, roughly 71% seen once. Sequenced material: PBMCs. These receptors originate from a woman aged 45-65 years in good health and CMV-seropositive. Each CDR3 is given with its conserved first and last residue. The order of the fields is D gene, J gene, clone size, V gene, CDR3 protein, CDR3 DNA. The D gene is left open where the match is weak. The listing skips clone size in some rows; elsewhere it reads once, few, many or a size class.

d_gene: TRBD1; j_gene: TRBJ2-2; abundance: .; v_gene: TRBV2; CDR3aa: CASTRQGHGELFF; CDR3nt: TGTGCCAGCACTCGACAGGGCCACGGGGAGCTGTTTTTT
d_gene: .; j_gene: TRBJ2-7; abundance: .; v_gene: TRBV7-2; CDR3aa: CASSLTAGLYEQYF; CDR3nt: TGTGCCAGCAGCCTGACGGCAGGGCTCTACGAGCAGTACTTC
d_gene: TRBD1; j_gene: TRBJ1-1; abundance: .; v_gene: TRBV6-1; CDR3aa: CASSDSDRGRIMNTEAFF; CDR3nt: TGTGCCAGCAGTGATTCGGACAGGGGGCGAATTATGAACACTGAAGCTTTCTTT
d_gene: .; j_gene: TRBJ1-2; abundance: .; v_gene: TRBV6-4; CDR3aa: CASSDSMWDIDGYTF; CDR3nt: TGTGCCAGCAGTGACTCCATGTGGGACATAGATGGCTACACCTTC
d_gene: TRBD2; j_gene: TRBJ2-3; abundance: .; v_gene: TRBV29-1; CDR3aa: CSVLRTSVMLDTQYF; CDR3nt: TGCAGCGTTCTCAGGACTAGCGTAATGCTGGATACGCAGTATTTT
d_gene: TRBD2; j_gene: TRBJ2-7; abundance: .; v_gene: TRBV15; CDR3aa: CATSQRGDFYEQYF; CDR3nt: TGTGCCACTTCCCAGCGGGGCGATTTCTACGAGCAGTACTTC
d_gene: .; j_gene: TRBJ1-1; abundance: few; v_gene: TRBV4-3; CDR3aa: CASSQGGGARTEAFF; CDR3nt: TGCGCCAGCAGCCAAGGAGGGGGGGCGCGGACTGAAGCTTTCTTT
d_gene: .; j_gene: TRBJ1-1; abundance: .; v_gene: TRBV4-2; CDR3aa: CASSQESRGDTEAFF; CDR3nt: TGTGCCAGCAGCCAAGAGTCCCGGGGGGACACTGAAGCTTTCTTT
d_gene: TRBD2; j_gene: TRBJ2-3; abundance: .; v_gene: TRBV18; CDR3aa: CASSPPSGGRGTDTQYF; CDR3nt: TGTGCCAGCTCACCGCCCTCGGGGGGGCGTGGGACAGATACGCAGTATTTT
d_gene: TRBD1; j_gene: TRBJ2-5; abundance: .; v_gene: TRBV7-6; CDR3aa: CASSYRGGETQYF; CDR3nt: TGTGCCAGCAGCTACAGGGGTGGAGAGACCCAGTACTTC
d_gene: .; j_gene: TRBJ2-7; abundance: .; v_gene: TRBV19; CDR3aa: CASAIRDEQYF; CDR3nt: TGTGCCAGCGCTATTCGCGACGAGCAGTACTTC
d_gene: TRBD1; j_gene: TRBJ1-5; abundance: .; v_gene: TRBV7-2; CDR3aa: CASSATGMGNQPQHF; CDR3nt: TGTGCCAGCAGCGCGACAGGGATGGGCAATCAGCCCCAGCATTTT
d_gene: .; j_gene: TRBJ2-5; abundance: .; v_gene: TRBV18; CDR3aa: CASSAAFGPGGQYF; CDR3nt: TGTGCCAGCTCAGCGGCCTTCGGTCCGGGCGGGCAGTACTTC
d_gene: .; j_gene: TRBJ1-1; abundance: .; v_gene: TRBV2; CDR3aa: CASSEGWRDTEAFF; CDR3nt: TGTGCCAGCAGTGAAGGCTGGAGGGACACTGAAGCTTTCTTT
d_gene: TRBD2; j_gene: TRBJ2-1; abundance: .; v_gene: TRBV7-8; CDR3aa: CASSFRTSGGRDEQFF; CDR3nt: TGTGCCAGCAGCTTCCGGACTAGCGGGGGGCGGGATGAGCAGTTCTTC
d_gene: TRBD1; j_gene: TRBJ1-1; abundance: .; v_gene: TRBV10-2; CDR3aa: CASRTGRTEAFF; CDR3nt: TGCGCCAGCCGGACAGGGAGGACTGAAGCTTTCTTT
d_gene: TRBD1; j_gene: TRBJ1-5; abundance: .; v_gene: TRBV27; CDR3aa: CASRPGTGSLNQPQHF; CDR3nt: TGTGCCAGCAGGCCCGGGACAGGGTCCTTAAATCAGCCCCAGCATTTT
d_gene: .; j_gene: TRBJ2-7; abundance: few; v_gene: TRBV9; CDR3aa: CASSAHQGVGEQYF; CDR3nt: TGTGCCAGCAGCGCCCATCAGGGCGTGGGGGAGCAGTACTTC
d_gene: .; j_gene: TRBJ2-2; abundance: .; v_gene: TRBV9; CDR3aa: CASSGGVWGSGELFF; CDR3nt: TGTGCCAGCAGCGGGGGGGTGTGGGGGTCCGGGGAGCTGTTTTTT
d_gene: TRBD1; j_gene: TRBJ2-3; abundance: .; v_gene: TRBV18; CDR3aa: CASGTVSTDTQYF; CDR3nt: TGTGCCAGTGGGACAGTCAGCACAGATACGCAGTATTTT
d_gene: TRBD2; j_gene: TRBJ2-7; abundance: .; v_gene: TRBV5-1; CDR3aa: CASSSQRGGGNEQYF; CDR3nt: TGCGCCAGCAGTTCTCAGCGGGGGGGCGGGAACGAGCAGTACTTC
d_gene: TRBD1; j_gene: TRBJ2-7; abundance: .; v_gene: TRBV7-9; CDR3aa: CASSSGQGVYEQYF; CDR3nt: TGTGCCAGCAGCTCTGGACAGGGCGTATACGAGCAGTACTTC
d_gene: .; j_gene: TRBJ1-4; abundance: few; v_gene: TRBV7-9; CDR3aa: CASSLEAGGSSGKLFF; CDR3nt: TGTGCCAGCAGCTTAGAGGCTGGTGGGTCTTCGGGAAAACTGTTTTTT
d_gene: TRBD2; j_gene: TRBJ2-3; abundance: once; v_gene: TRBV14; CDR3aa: CASSQDTGGRTDTQYF; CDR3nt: TGTGCCAGCAGCCAAGACACGGGGGGACGCACAGATACGCAGTATTTT
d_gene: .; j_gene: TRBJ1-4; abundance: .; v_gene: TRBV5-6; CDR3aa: CASSLSNEKLFF; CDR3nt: TGTGCCAGCAGCTTGTCAAATGAAAAACTGTTTTTT
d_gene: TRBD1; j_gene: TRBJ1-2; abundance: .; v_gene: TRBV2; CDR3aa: CASSGRTGDHGYTF; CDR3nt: TGTGCCAGCAGTGGGAGGACAGGGGACCATGGCTACACCTTC
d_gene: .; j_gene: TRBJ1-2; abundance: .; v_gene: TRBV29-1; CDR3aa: CSVDRQGISYGYTF; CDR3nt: TGCAGCGTTGATCGGCAGGGGATATCCTATGGCTACACCTTC
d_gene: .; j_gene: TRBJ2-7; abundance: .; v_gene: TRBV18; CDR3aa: CASSPDSYEQYF; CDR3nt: TGTGCCAGCTCACCGGACAGCTACGAGCAGTACTTC
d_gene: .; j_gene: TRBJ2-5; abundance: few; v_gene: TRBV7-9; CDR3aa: CASRDSARGGQETQYF; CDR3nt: TGTGCCAGCAGAGACTCCGCAAGGGGGGGGCAAGAGACCCAGTACTTC
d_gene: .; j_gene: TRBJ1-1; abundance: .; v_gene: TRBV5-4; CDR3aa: CASSFDRPSLNTEAFF; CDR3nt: TGTGCCAGCAGTTTCGACCGCCCTAGCCTGAACACTGAAGCTTTCTTC
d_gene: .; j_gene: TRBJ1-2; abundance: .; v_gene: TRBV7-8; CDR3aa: CASSFEGMDYGYTF; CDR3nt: TGTGCCAGCAGCTTTGAGGGAATGGACTATGGCTACACCTTC
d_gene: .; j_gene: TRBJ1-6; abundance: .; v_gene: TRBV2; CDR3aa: CASSEGLSLAPLHF; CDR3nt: TGTGCCAGCAGTGAGGGCCTGAGTTTGGCACCCCTCCACTTT
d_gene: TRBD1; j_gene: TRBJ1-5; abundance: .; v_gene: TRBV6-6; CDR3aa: CASSTGGNQPQHF; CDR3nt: TGTGCCAGTAGCACAGGGGGCAATCAGCCCCAGCATTTT
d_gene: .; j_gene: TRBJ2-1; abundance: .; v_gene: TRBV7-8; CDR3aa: CASRTPGAEQFF; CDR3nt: TGTGCCAGCAGAACCCCAGGGGCTGAGCAGTTCTTC
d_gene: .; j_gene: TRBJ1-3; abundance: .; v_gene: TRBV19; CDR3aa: CASSNGSGNTIYF; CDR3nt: TGTGCCAGTAGCAACGGCTCTGGAAACACCATATATTTT
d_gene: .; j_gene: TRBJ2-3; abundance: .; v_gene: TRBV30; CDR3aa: CAWSVRGGEQYF; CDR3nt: TGTGCCTGGAGTGTAAGGGGGGGGGAGCAGTATTTT
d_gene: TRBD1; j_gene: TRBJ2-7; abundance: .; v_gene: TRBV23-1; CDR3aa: CASSQSYGNRGSGQYF; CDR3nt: TGCGCCAGCAGTCAATCCTACGGGAACAGGGGCTCGGGGCAGTACTTC
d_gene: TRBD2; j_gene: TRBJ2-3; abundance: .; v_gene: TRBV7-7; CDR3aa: CASSSGLAGPPDTQYF; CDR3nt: TGTGCTAGCAGCTCGGGACTAGCGGGCCCACCAGATACGCAGTATTTT
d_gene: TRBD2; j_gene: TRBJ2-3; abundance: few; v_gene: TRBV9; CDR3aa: CASSVGTSGGTDTQYF; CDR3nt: TGTGCCAGCAGCGTAGGGACTAGCGGGGGCACAGATACGCAGTATTTT
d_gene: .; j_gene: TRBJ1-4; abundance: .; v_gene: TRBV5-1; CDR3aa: CASSLGGLAMLFF; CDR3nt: TGCGCCAGCAGCTTGGGAGGCCTGGCCATGCTGTTTTTT
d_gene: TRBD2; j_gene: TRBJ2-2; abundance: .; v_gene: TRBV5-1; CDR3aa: CASSLGAGGRTGELFF; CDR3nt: TGCGCCAGCAGCCTGGGAGCGGGGGGGCGGACCGGGGAGCTGTTTTTT
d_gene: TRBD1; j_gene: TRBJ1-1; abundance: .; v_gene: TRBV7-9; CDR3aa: CASSQTGALAFF; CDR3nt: TGTGCCAGCAGCCAGACAGGGGCCCTCGCTTTCTTT
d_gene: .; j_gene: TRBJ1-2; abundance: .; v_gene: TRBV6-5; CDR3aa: CASSGGRGYTF; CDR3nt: TGTGCCAGCAGTGGAGGGCGTGGCTACACCTTC
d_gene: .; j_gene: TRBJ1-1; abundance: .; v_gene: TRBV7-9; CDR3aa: CASSPRLEAFF; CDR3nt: TGTGCCAGCAGCCCTCGACTAGAAGCTTTCTTT
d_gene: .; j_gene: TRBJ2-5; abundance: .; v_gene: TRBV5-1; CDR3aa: CASSLEGGRQETQYF; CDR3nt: TGCGCCAGCAGCTTGGAGGGGGGGCGGCAAGAGACCCAGTACTTC
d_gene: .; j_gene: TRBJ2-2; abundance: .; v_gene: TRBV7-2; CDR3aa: CASSRDTVNTGELFF; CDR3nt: TGTGCCAGCAGCCGAGACACTGTGAACACCGGGGAGCTGTTTTTT
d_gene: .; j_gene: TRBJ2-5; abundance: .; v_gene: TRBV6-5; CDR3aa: CASSYSTGGYQEAQYF; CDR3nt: TGTGCCAGCAGTTACTCCACGGGGGGCTACCAAGAGGCCCAGTACTTC
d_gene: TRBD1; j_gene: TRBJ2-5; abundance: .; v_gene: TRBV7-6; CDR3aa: CASSSTQGQGKTQYF; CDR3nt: TGTGCCAGCAGCTCCACCCAGGGACAGGGAAAGACCCAGTACTTC
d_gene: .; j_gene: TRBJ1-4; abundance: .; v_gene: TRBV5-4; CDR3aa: CASSLGSPTNEKLFF; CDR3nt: TGTGCCAGCAGCTTGGGAAGCCCAACTAATGAAAAACTGTTTTTT
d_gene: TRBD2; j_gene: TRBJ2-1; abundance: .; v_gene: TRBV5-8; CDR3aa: CAHPRGDYMGEQFF; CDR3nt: TGTGCCCACCCACGGGGGGATTATATGGGGGAGCAGTTCTTC
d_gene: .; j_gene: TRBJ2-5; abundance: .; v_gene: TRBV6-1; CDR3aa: CASSGDTQETQYF; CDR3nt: TGTGCCAGCAGTGGGGACACCCAAGAGACCCAGTACTTC
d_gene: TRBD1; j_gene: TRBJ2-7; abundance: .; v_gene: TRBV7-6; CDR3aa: CASSLGQGEVYEQYF; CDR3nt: TGTGCCAGCAGCTTAGGACAGGGGGAAGTCTACGAGCAGTACTTC
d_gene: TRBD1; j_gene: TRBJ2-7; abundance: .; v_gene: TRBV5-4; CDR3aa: CASSSRGTGPYEQYF; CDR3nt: TGTGCCAGCAGCTCGCGGGGGACAGGGCCTTACGAGCAGTACTTC
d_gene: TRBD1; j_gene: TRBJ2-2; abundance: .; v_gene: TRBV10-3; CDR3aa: CAIKALAGQERAGELFF; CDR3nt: TGTGCCATCAAGGCTTTGGCCGGACAGGAGCGTGCCGGGGAGCTGTTTTTT
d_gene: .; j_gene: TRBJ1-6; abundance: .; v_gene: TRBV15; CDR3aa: CATSRGRQAEAPLHF; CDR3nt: TGTGCCACCAGCAGAGGCCGACAGGCTGAGGCACCCCTCCACTTT
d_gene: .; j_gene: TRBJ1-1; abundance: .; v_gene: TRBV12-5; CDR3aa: CASGPRGTEAFF; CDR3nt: TGTGCTAGTGGTCCCCGGGGTACTGAAGCTTTCTTT
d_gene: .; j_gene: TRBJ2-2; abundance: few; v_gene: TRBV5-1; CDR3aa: CASSFNKAGTGELFF; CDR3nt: TGCGCCAGCAGCTTTAATAAGGCGGGCACCGGGGAGCTGTTTTTT
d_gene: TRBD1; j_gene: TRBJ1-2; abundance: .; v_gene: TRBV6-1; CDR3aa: CASSALDRRISFYGYTF; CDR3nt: TGTGCCAGCAGTGCCCTGGACAGGAGGATTTCGTTCTATGGCTACACCTTC
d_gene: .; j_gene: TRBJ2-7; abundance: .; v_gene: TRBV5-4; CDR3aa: CASSSRRVAPYEQYF; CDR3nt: TGTGCCAGCAGCTCCCGACGGGTAGCCCCCTACGAGCAGTACTTC